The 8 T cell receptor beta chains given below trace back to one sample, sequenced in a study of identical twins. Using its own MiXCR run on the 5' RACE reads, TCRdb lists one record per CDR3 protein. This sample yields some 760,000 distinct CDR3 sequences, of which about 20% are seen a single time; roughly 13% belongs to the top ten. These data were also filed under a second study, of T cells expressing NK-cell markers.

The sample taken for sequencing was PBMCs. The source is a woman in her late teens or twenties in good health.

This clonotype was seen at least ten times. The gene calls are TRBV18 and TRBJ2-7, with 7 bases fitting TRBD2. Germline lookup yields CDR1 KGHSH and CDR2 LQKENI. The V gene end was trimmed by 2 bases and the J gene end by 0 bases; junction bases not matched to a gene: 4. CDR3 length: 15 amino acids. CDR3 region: CASSPGTGGSYEQYF. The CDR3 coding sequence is TGTGCCAGCTCACCAGGTACGGGAGGCTCCTACGAGCAGTACTTC. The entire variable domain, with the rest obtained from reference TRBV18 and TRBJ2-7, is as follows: NAGVMQNPRHLVRRRGQEARLRCSPMKGHSHVYWYRQLPEEGLKFMVYLQKENIIDESGMPKERFSAEFPKEGPSILRIQQVVRGDSAAYFCASSPGTGGSYEQYFGPGTRLTVT.

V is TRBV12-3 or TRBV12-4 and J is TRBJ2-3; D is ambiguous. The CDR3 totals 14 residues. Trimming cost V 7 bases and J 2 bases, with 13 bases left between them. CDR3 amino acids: CASTRVVYTDTQYF. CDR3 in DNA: TGTGCCAGCACCCGAGTAGTTTACACAGATACGCAGTATTTT.

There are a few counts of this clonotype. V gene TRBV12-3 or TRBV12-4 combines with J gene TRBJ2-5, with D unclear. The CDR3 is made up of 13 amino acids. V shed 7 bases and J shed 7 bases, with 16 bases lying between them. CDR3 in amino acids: CASKLSSRGTQYF. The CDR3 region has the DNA TGTGCCAGCAAGCTTTCGTCAAGAGGGACCCAGTACTTC.

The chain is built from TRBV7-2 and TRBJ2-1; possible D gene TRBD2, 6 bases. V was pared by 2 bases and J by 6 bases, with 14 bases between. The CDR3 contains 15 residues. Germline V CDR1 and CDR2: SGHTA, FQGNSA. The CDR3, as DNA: TGTGCCAGCAGCTTATGGGGACTTGACTCCAATGAGCAGTTCTTC. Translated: CASSLWGLDSNEQFF.

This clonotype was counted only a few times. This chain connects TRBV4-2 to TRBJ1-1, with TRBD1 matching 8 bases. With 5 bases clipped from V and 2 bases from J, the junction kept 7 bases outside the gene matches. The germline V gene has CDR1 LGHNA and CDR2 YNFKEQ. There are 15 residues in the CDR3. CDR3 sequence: CASSEKQGVNTEAFF. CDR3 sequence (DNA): TGTGCCAGCAGCGAAAAACAGGGGGTAAACACTGAAGCTTTCTTT.

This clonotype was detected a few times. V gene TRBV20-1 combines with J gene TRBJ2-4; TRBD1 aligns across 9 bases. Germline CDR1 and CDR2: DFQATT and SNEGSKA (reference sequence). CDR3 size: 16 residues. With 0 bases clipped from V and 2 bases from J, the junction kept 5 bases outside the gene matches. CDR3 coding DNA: TGCAGTGCTAGAGAAACAGGGGGCAGTCCCAAAAACATTCAGTACTTC. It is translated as CSARETGGSPKNIQYF.

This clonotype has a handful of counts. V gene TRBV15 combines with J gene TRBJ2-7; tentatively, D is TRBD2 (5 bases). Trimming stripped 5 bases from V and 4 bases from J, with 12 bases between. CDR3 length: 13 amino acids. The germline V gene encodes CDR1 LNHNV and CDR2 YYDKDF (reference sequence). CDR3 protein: CATSLGVEYEQYF. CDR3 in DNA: TGTGCCACCAGCCTGGGAGTGGAATACGAGCAGTACTTC.

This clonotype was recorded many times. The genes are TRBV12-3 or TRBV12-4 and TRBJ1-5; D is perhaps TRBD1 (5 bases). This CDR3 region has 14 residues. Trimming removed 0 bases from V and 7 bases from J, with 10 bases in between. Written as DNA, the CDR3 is TGTGCCAGCAGTTTAGCGGGACGCCTCCAGCCCCAGCATTTT. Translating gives CASSLAGRLQPQHF.